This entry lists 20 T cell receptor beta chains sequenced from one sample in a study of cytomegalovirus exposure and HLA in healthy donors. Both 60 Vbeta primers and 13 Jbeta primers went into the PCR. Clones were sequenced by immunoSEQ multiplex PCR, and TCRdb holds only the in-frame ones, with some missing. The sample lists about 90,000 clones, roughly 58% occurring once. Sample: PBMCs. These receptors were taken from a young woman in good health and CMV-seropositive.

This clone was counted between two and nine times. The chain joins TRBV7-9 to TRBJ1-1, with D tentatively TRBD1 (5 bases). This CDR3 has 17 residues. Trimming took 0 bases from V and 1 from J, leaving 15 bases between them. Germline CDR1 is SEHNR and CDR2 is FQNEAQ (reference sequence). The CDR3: CASSLARGGEGNTEAFF. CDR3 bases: TGTGCCAGCAGCTTAGCTCGTGGGGGGGAAGGGAACACTGAAGCTTTCTTT.

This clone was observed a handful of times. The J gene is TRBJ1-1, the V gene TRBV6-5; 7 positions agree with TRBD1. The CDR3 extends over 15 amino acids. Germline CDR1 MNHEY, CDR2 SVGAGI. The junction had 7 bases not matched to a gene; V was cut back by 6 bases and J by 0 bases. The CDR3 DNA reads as TGTGCCAGCAGCCGACGGACAGGTCTGAACACTGAAGCTTTCTTT. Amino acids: CASSRRTGLNTEAFF.

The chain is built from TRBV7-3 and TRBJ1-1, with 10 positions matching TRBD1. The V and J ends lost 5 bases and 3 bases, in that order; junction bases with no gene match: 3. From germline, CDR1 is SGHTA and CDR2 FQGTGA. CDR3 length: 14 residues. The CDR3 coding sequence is TGTGCCAGCAGCAGAGGGACAGGGGACACTGAAGCTTTCTTT. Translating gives CASSRGTGDTEAFF.

The CDR3 DNA follows: TGTGCCAGCAGCCCTCCTTTGAGCGGGGGTGAGACCCAGTACTTC. Its protein is CASSPPLSGGETQYF. The V call is TRBV11-3, the J call TRBJ2-5, with 8 bases fitting TRBD2. CDR3 size: 15 residues. CDR1 SGHNT and CDR2 YENEEA come from the germline V gene. J gave up 5 bases and V 5 bases, and 10 bases lay outside the gene matches.

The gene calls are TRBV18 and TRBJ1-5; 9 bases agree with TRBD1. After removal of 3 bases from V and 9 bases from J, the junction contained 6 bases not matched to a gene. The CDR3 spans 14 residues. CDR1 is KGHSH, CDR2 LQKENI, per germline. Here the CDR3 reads CASSPRTGEGPQHF. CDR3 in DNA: TGTGCCAGCTCACCCCGGACAGGGGAGGGGCCCCAGCATTTT. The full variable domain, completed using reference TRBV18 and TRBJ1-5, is NAGVMQNPRHLVRRRGQEARLRCSPMKGHSHVYWYRQLPEEGLKFMVYLQKENIIDESGMPKERFSAEFPKEGPSILRIQQVVRGDSAAYFCASSPRTGEGPQHFGDGTRLSIL.

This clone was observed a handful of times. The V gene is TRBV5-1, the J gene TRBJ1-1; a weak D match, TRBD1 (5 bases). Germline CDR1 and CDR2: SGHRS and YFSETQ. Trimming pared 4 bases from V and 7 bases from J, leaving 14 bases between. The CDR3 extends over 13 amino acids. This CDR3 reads CASSPSNQGEAFF. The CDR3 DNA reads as TGCGCCAGCAGCCCCTCCAACCAGGGTGAAGCTTTCTTT.

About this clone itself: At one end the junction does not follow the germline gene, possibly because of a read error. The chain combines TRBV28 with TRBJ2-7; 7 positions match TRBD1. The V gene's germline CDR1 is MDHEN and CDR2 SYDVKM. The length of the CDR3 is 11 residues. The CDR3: CASSFEGQIGF. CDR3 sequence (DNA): TGTGCCAGCAGTTTTGAGGGACAGATAGGGTTC. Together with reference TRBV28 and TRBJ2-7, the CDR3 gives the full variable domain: DVKVTQSSRYLVKRTGEKVFLECVQDMDHENMFWYRQDPGLGLRLIYFSYDVKMKEKGDIPEGYSVSREKKERFSLILESASTNQTSMYLCASSFEGQIGFGPGTRLTVT.

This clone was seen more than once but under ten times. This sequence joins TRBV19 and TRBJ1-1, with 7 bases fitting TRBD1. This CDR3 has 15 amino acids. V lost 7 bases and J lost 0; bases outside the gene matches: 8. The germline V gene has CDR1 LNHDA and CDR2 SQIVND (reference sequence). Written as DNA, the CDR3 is TGTGCCAGTAAGGTAGCGGGGACAGTGAACACTGAAGCTTTCTTT. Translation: CASKVAGTVNTEAFF. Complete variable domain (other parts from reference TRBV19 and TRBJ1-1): DGGITQSPKYLFRKEGQNVTLSCEQNLNHDAMYWYRQDPGQGLRLIYYSQIVNDFQKGDIAEGYSVSREKKESFPLTVTSAQKNPTAFYLCASKVAGTVNTEAFFGQGTRLTVV.

The CDR3 region is CASSSLDTYNEQFF. The CDR3 DNA is TGTGCCAGCAGCTCACTAGATACCTACAATGAGCAGTTCTTC. The genes are TRBV5-4 and TRBJ2-1, with a weak D call TRBD2 (5 bases). This CDR3 comprises 14 residues. In germline, CDR1 is SGHNT, CDR2 YYREEE (reference sequence). Between the trimmed V and J ends, which lost 3 bases and 2 bases, there was a span of 9 bases.

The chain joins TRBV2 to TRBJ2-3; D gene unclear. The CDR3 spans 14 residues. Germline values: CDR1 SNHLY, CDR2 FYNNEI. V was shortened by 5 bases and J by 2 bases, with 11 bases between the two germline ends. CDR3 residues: CASSPSRYTDTQYF. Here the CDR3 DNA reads TGTGCCAGCAGTCCCTCCCGTTACACAGATACGCAGTATTTT.

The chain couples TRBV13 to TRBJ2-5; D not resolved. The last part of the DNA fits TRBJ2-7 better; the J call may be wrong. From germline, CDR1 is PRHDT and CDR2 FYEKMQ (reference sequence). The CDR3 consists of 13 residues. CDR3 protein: CASSLNENREQYF. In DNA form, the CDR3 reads TGTGCCAGCAGCTTAAACGAGAACCGCGAGCAGTACTTC.

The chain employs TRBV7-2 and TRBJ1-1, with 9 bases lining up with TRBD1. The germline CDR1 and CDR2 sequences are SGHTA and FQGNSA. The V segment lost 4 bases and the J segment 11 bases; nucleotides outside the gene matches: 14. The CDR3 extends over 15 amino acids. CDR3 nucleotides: TGTGCCAGCAGCTATGGGGGGACAGGGACAGGTGCGGCTTTCTTT. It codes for CASSYGGTGTGAAFF. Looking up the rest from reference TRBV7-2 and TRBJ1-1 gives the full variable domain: GAGVSQSPSNKVTEKGKDVELRCDPISGHTALYWYRQSLGQGLEFLIYFQGNSAPDKSGLPSDRFSAERTGGSVSTLTIQRTQQEDSAVYLCASSYGGTGTGAAFFGQGTRLTVV.

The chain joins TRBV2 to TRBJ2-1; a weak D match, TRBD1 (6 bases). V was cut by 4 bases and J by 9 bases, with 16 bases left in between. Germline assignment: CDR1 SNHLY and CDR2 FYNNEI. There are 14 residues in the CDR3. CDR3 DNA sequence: TGTGCCAGCAGTGTTCAGGGGATGACCTCTGAGCAGTTCTTC. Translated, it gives CASSVQGMTSEQFF.

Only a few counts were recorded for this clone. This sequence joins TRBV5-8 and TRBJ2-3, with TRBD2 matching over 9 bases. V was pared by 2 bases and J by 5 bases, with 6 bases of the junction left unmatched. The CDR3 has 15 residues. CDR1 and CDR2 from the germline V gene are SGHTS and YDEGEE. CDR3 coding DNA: TGTGCCAGCAGCTTCCTAGCGGGGATTGGAGATACGCAGTATTTT. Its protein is CASSFLAGIGDTQYF.

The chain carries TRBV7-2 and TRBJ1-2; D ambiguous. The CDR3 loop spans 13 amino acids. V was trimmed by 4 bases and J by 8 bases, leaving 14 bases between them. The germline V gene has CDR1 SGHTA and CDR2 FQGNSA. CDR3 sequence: CASSSPGMWGYTF. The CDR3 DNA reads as TGTGCCAGCAGCTCTCCCGGGATGTGGGGCTACACCTTC.

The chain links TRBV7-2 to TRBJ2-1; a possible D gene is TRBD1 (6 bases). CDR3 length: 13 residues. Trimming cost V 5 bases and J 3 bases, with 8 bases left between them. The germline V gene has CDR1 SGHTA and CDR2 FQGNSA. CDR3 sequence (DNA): TGTGCCAGCAGCAAACAGGGCTACAATGAGCAGTTCTTC. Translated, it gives CASSKQGYNEQFF.

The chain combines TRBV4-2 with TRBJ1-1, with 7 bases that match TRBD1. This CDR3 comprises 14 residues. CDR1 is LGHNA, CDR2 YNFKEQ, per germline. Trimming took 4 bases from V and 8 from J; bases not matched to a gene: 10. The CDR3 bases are TGTGCCAGCAGCCCATCCCCCCAGGGGGTCGAAGCTTTCTTT. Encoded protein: CASSPSPQGVEAFF.

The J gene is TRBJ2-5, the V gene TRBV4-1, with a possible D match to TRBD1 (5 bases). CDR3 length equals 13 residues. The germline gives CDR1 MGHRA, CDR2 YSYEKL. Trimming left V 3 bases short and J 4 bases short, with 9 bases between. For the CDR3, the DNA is TGCGCCAGCAGCCAGGCAGGGCTAGAGACCCAGTACTTC. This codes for CASSQAGLETQYF.

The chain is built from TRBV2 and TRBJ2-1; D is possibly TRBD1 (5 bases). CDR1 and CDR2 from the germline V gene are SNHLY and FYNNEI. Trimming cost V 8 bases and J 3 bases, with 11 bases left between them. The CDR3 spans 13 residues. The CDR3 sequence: CASADSDYNEQFF. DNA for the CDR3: TGTGCCAGCGCCGACAGTGACTACAATGAGCAGTTCTTC.

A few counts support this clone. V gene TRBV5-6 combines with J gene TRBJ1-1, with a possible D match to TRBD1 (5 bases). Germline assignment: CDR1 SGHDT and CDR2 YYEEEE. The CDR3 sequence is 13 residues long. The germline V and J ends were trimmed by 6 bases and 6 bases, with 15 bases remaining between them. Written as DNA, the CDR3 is TGTGCCAGCAAATCACCAGGGTCATCTGAAGCTTTCTTT. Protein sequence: CASKSPGSSEAFF.